Described below is a single T cell receptor beta chain sequence and its context. A minimum of 7 million PBMCs was isolated per sample. The data stem from a study of blood T cells in healthy people across ages. Germline V gene lookup returns CDR1 LGHNT and CDR2 FRNRAP. Trimming stripped 4 bases from V and 0 bases from J, with 6 bases between. CDR3 size: 14 residues. Next came a second PCR, run for 7 to 11 cycles, which used a sample-barcoded 5' primer along with a J-beta primer mix. Each cDNA molecule, via a template-switch adaptor with 12 random nucleotides, was tagged. TCRdb re-called the 5' RACE reads with MiXCR, one entry per CDR3 protein. Here the sample spans 850,000 to 1,000,000 distinct CDR3 sequences, just over 50% being singletons.

The receptor was isolated from a woman between 55 and 75 years old in good health. Specimen: blood. J is TRBJ2-2 and V is TRBV12-5; tentative D call: TRBD2 (5 bases). CDR3 sequence: CASGWGANTGELFF. The CDR3 nucleotides read TGTGCTAGTGGTTGGGGAGCGAACACCGGGGAGCTGTTTTTT.